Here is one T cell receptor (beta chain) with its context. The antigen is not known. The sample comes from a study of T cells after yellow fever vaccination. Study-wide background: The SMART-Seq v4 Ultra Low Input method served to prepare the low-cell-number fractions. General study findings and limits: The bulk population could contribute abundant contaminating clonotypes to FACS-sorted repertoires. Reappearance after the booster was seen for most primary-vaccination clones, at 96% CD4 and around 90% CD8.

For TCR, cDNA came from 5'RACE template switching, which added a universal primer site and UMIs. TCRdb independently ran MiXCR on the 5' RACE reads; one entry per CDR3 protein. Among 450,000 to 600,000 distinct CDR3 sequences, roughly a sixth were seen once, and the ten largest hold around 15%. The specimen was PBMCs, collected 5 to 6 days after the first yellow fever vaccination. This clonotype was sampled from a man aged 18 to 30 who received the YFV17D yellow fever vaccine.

In nucleotides, the CDR3 is TGTGCCAGCTCACTTGTCCAAGTGATTTCGGCTGAAGCTTTCTTT. This codes for CASSLVQVISAEAFF. The rearrangement uses TRBV18 and TRBJ1-1, with D hard to call. Germline V gene data show CDR1 as KGHSH and CDR2 as LQKENI. The V end lost 4 bases, the J end lost 6 bases, and 18 bases lay between the germline ends. This CDR3 region has 15 residues.